This paragraph reports one TCR beta chain. The method was immunoSEQ multiplex PCR; TCRdb's version includes in-frame clones alone and lacks a portion of them. The sample consists of roughly 80,000 clones, about 94% of them appearing once. The data stem from a study of technical replicates of blood from several donors. The CDR3 contains 14 residues. In germline, CDR1 is MDHEN, CDR2 SYDVKM. V was pared by 5 bases and J by 9 bases, with 20 bases between. This receptor was identified in a human donor in good health. Sequenced input: T cells isolated from PBMCs. This chain links TRBV28 with TRBJ2-7; maybe TRBD1 (6 bases). CDR3 sequence: CASSVTGTSIVQYF. The CDR3, as DNA: TGTGCCAGCAGTGTCACAGGGACCTCTATTGTGCAGTACTTC.